This passage covers 26 T cell receptor beta chains from one sample sequenced in a study of regulatory T cells in long-lasting Graves disease. Time point meaning: newly diagnosed GD, antithyroid drugs for less than 3 months. From PBMCs, RNA was extracted and then used to make the TCR library. CDR3-region Arm-PCR and iRepertoire HTBI primers produced the TCR beta libraries. TCRdb re-derived calls from the multiplex PCR reads in MiXCR, one entry per CDR3 protein. In the table there are 400,000 to 500,000 distinct CDR3 sequences, around 13% of which are singletons. The data also belong to a second study, concerning T cells in Graves' hyperthyroidism and ophthalmopathy.

The material was peripheral blood mononuclear cells (PBMCs), obtained at new diagnosis, from a patient treated with antithyroid drugs. These TCRs come from a woman aged 45-60 years with Graves disease.

The chain links TRBV7-8 to TRBJ2-3, with TRBD1 matching over 9 bases. The germline V gene has CDR1 SGHVS and CDR2 FQNEAQ. V trimming: 7 bases; J trimming: 0 bases; junction bases outside the gene matches: 5. The CDR3 spans 15 residues. The CDR3 coding sequence is TGTGCCAGCATCCTACAGGGGGCGAGCACAGATACGCAGTATTTT. It specifies CASILQGASTDTQYF.

This clonotype was picked up a small number of times. The J gene is TRBJ2-1, the V gene TRBV2; 10 nucleotides align to TRBD1. The J call is in doubt because the DNA end fits TRBJ2-5 better. Germline CDR1 SNHLY, CDR2 FYNNEI. The CDR3 is 16 residues long. The CDR3 is CASSDPAGTGVETQYF. CDR3 DNA: TGTGCCAGCAGTGACCCCGCCGGGACAGGGGTGGAGACCCAGTACTTC.

To note about this clonotype: A read error may produce the germline difference seen at one junction end. The chain uses TRBV5-6 and TRBJ1-1; no firm D call. Germline V gives CDR1 SGHDT, CDR2 YYEEEE. The CDR3 is 15 residues long. CDR3 region: CANSLIANSNTEAFF. The CDR3 coding sequence is TGTGCCAACAGCTTGATCGCCAACTCGAACACTGAAGCTTTCTTT.

The genes are TRBV13 and TRBJ2-1; either TRBD1 or TRBD2 may supply D (6 bases each). The CDR3 has 16 residues. V lost 0 bases and J 6 bases, leaving 15 bases between the germline ends. The germline gives CDR1 PRHDT, CDR2 FYEKMQ (reference sequence). The CDR3 reads CASSLGLGGTFNEQFF. The CDR3 region has the DNA TGTGCCAGCAGCTTAGGCCTTGGCGGGACATTCAATGAGCAGTTCTTC.

This clonotype has a count of ten or more. The V and J genes are TRBV7-3 and TRBJ2-5; no definite D call. CDR1 is SGHTA and CDR2 is FQGTGA in the germline V gene. Trimming removed 1 base at V and 2 bases at J, with 11 bases between. The CDR3 is 15 amino acids. The CDR3: CASSLNLDPQETQYF. The CDR3 nucleotides are TGTGCCAGCAGCTTAAACCTAGACCCACAAGAGACCCAGTACTTC.

This clonotype has more than one count but fewer than ten. The rearrangement uses TRBV24-1 and TRBJ1-5; TRBD1 might be the D (5 bases). The V end lost 2 bases, the J end lost 6 bases, and 16 bases lay between the germline ends. This CDR3 has 16 residues. Germline CDR1 KGHDR, CDR2 SFDVKD. CDR3 nucleotide sequence: TGTGCCACCAGTGATTCCACCCTCGGCGGGGGTCAGCCCCAGCATTTT. Translation: CATSDSTLGGGQPQHF.

Comment on this clonotype: This could be a read error, since a much larger clone is one nucleotide away. This sequence joins TRBV29-1 and TRBJ2-7; D might be TRBD2 (5 bases). This CDR3 is built from 11 residues. Germline V gene sequence: CDR1 SQVTM, CDR2 ANQGSEA. Written as DNA, the CDR3 is TGCAGCGCCGTGGACTCCTACAAGCAGTACTTC. It specifies CSAVDSYKQYF.

The chain joins TRBV4-1 to TRBJ2-3, with D perhaps TRBD1 (6 bases). The CDR3 consists of 21 residues. V shed 2 bases and J shed 2 bases, with 29 bases lying between them. CDR1 and CDR2 (germline): MGHRA, YSYEKL. The CDR3 reads CASSQRAGTYLGGKNTDTQYF. For the CDR3, the DNA is TGCGCCAGCAGCCAAAGGGCCGGGACATATCTCGGTGGGAAGAACACAGATACGCAGTATTTT.

Only a few counts were recorded for this clonotype. The V call is TRBV5-5, the J call TRBJ1-5, with TRBD1 as a possible D gene (5 bases). Trimming shortened V by 3 bases and J by 7 bases, and 17 bases separated the two germline ends. The CDR3 spans 15 residues. CDR1 is SGHKS, CDR2 YYEKEE, per germline (reference sequence). CDR3 sequence: CASSSRGGLGQPQHF. The CDR3 DNA is TGTGCCAGCAGCTCCCGGGGGGGGTTAGGGCAGCCCCAGCATTTT. The whole variable domain, filled in from reference TRBV5-5 and TRBJ1-5, reads DAGVTQSPTHLIKTRGQQVTLRCSPISGHKSVSWYQQVLGQGPQFIFQYYEKEERGRGNFPDRFSARQFPNYSSELNVNALLLGDSALYLCASSSRGGLGQPQHFGDGTRLSIL.

Note on this clonotype: This may come from a read error, since a much larger clone is one base off. The chain carries TRBV18 and TRBJ1-1, with a tentative D call TRBD1 (6 bases). Germline-derived CDR1 and CDR2 are KGHSH and LQKENI. The CDR3 consists of 15 residues. The V end was cut by 6 bases, the J end by 6 bases, with 20 bases between. The CDR3 nucleotides are TGTGCCAGCTCGGGGGGCTTGCCTCAGGACGCTGAAGCTTTCTTT. The encoded protein is CASSGGLPQDAEAFF.

V usage is TRBV5-1 and J usage is TRBJ2-1, with 7 bases identical to TRBD1. V trimming: 4 bases; J trimming: 0 bases; junction bases outside the gene matches: 10. The CDR3 spans 17 residues. Germline V lookup: CDR1 SGHRS, CDR2 YFSETQ. Here the CDR3 DNA reads TGCGCCAGCAGCCCCCACCCCGGGACAGTCTCCTACAATGAGCAGTTCTTC. Its protein is CASSPHPGTVSYNEQFF.

This clonotype was picked up many times. The rearrangement joins TRBV2 to TRBJ1-5, with no clear D. The length of the CDR3 is 13 residues. Per the germline V gene, CDR1 is SNHLY and CDR2 is FYNNEI. Trimming cost V 6 bases and J 1 base, with 7 bases left between them. As DNA, the CDR3 is TGTGCCAGCAGAGTACAGAGCAATCAGCCCCAGCATTTT. Encoded protein: CASRVQSNQPQHF.

This clonotype showed up many times. The chain recombines TRBV10-3 with TRBJ2-1, with 9 bases fitting TRBD2. The V gene end was trimmed by 6 bases and the J gene end by 2 bases; junction bases not matched to a gene: 8. There are 16 residues in the CDR3. Germline V lookup: CDR1 ENHRY, CDR2 SYGVKD. The CDR3 here is CAISQDPSGAYNEQFF. In DNA, the CDR3 is TGTGCCATCAGCCAAGATCCTAGCGGGGCCTACAATGAGCAGTTCTTC.

On this clonotype itself: This may come from a read error, since a much larger clone is one base off. As the CDR3 is not closed by the conserved phenylalanine or tryptophan, this likely results from a read error. The gene calls are TRBV18 and TRBJ1-5; D possibly corresponds to TRBD1 (6 bases). The CDR3 contains 13 residues. Germline-derived CDR1 and CDR2 are KGHSH and LQKENI. Trimming removed 6 bases from V and 4 bases from J, with 10 bases in between. CDR3 in amino acids: CASSRTANQPQHS. The DNA of the CDR3 is TGTGCCAGCTCCAGGACAGCTAATCAGCCCCAGCATTCT.

At least ten counts were recorded for this clonotype. This rearrangement joins TRBV27 to TRBJ2-7, with no clear D. Trimming stripped 4 bases from V and 2 bases from J, with 12 bases between. CDR3 length equals 14 residues. CDR1 and CDR2 from the germline V gene are MNHEY and SMNVEV (reference sequence). For the CDR3, the DNA is TGTGCCAGCAGTTCCAATTATATTACCTACGAGCAGTACTTC. It specifies CASSSNYITYEQYF.

Worth noting for this clonotype: Likely a read error: the CDR3 ends without its conserved phenylalanine or tryptophan. This chain uses TRBV4-2 with TRBJ2-7, with D uncertain. This CDR3 is built from 12 residues. Germline V CDR1 and CDR2: LGHNA, YNFKEQ. Trimming cost V 5 bases and J 3 bases, with 8 bases left between them. The CDR3 coding sequence is TGTGCCAGCAGCGGGTATAACTACGAGCAGTACTTG. It yields the protein CASSGYNYEQYL.

This clonotype is a singleton in its sample. A much larger clonotype is one base distant, so this may be a read error. This chain connects TRBV12-3 or TRBV12-4 to TRBJ2-7; D perhaps matches TRBD2 (5 bases). This CDR3 is built from 14 residues. V lost 3 bases and J 6 bases, leaving 15 bases between the germline ends. CDR3 in amino acids: CASSFSEKGREQYF. The CDR3 DNA follows: TGTGCCAGCAGTTTTAGCGAAAAAGGTCGCGAGCAGTACTTC.

This clonotype has just a few counts. The J gene is TRBJ1-1, the V gene TRBV29-1, with TRBD1 matching over 8 bases. The CDR3 covers 14 residues. Trimming took 1 base from V and 3 from J; bases not matched to a gene: 4. The germline V gene encodes CDR1 SQVTM and CDR2 ANQGSEA. The CDR3 region has the DNA TGCAGCGTTGAAGGTACAGGGGGGGACACTGAAGCTTTCTTT. Encoded protein: CSVEGTGGDTEAFF.

The chain combines TRBV2 with TRBJ2-7, with TRBD1 matching 12 bases. In germline, CDR1 is SNHLY, CDR2 FYNNEI. Germline trimming cut 6 bases from V and 3 bases from J; bases unmatched to any gene: 12. The CDR3 sequence is 17 residues long. CDR3: CASRTGTGGLKYYEQYF. DNA for the CDR3: TGTGCCAGCAGAACCGGGACAGGGGGCCTGAAATACTACGAGCAGTACTTC.

In its sample, this clonotype was seen many times. The genes are TRBV5-1 and TRBJ2-1; TRBD2 matches 11 bases. CDR3 length: 16 residues. Germline CDR1 reads SGHRS; CDR2 reads YFSETQ. Trimming removed 4 bases from V and 7 bases from J; junction bases left unmatched: 10. The DNA of the CDR3 is TGCGCCAGCAGCCGGACTAGCGGGTTGGGTGTTAATGAGCAGTTCTTC. This gives the protein CASSRTSGLGVNEQFF.

This clonotype has a handful of counts. V usage is TRBV7-6 and J usage is TRBJ2-1; D not certain. Germline loops: CDR1 SGHVS, CDR2 FNYEAQ. Trimming pared 4 bases from V and 3 bases from J, leaving 10 bases between. CDR3 length equals 14 residues. This CDR3 is CASSSLQVYNEQFF. CDR3 DNA: TGTGCCAGCAGCTCCCTTCAGGTCTACAATGAGCAGTTCTTC.

This clonotype was counted only a few times. The chain joins TRBV5-4 to TRBJ2-4; D possibly matches TRBD1 or TRBD2 (5 bases each). Germline lookup yields CDR1 SGHNT and CDR2 YYREEE (reference sequence). The CDR3 extends over 13 amino acids. V lost 2 bases to trimming and J lost 7 bases, with 10 bases between them. The CDR3 DNA follows: TGTGCCAGCAGCTTCGGGACGGGGAACATTCAGTACTTC. Its translation: CASSFGTGNIQYF.

The gene calls are TRBV9 and TRBJ2-1, with TRBD2 identical over 9 bases. Germline V lookup: CDR1 SGDLS, CDR2 YYNGEE. The CDR3 covers 14 residues. The junction had 3 bases not matched to a gene; V was cut back by 1 base and J by 7 bases. The CDR3 protein is CASSVSGRPNEQFF. The CDR3 DNA is TGTGCCAGCAGCGTAAGCGGGAGGCCGAATGAGCAGTTCTTC.

This clonotype was seen ten or more times. The chain has TRBV12-3 or TRBV12-4 and TRBJ2-7; D call uncertain. Trimming took 4 bases from V and 6 from J, leaving 13 bases between them. The CDR3 spans 13 residues. The CDR3 loop reads CASSWRRPGEQYF. The CDR3 DNA reads as TGTGCCAGCAGTTGGCGGAGACCCGGCGAGCAGTACTTC.

This chain links TRBV11-2 with TRBJ2-7, with TRBD1 as a possible D gene (6 bases). Germline V gives CDR1 SGHAT, CDR2 FQNNGV. The CDR3 is 14 residues long. V gave up 6 bases and J gave up 5 bases, with 17 bases separating them. Here the CDR3 reads CASRRRDKVHEQYF. The DNA for the CDR3 is TGTGCCAGCAGAAGAAGGGACAAGGTCCACGAGCAGTACTTC.

As for this clonotype: In this CDR3 the conserved last residue, phenylalanine or tryptophan, is missing, so a read error is likely. The rearrangement uses TRBV30 and TRBJ1-1, with 7 bases lining up with TRBD1. Germline CDR1 GTSNPN, CDR2 SVGIG (reference sequence). The CDR3 spans 13 residues. The trim removed 1 base at V and 1 base at J, leaving 0 bases unmatched. The CDR3 sequence is CAWSGQGNTEAFL. The CDR3 DNA is TGTGCCTGGAGTGGACAGGGGAACACTGAAGCTTTCCTT.